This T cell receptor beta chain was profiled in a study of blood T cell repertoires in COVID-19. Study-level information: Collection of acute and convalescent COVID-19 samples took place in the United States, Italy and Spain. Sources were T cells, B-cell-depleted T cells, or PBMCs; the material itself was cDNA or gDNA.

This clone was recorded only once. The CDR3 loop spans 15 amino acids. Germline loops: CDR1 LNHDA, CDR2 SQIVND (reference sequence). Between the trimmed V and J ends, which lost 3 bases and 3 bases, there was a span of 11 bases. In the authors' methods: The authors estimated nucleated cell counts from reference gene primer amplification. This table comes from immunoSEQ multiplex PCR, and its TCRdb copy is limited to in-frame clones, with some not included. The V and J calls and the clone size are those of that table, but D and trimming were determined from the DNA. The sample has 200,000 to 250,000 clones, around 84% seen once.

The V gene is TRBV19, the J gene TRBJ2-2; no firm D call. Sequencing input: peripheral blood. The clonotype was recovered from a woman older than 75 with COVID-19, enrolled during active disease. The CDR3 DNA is TGTGCCAGTAGTATTTATCAAGGAGACACCGGGGAGCTGTTTTTT. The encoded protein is CASSIYQGDTGELFF.